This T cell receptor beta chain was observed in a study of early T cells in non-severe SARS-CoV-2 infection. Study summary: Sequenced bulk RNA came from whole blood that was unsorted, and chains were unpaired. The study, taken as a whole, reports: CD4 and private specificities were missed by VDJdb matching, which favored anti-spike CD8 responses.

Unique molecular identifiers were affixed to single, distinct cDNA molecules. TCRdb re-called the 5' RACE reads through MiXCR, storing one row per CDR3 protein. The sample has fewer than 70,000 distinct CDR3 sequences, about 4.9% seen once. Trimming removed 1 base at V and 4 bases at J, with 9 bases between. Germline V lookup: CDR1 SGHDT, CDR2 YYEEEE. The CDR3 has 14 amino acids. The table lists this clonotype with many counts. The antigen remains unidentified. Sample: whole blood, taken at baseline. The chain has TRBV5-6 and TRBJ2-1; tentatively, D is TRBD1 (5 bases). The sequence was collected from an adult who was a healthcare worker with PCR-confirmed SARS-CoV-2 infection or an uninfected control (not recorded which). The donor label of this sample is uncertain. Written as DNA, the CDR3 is TGTGCCAGCAGCTTGTTGTCAGGGTACAATGAGCAGTTCTTC. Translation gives CASSLLSGYNEQFF.